This is a list of T cell receptor beta chains from one sample in a study of naive and memory T cell subsets. TCRdb recomputed calls from the UMI-ligation and nested PCR reads with MiXCR, one row per CDR3 protein. The sample yields some 80,000 distinct CDR3 sequences, over 9% seen once. Specimen: naive CD8+ T cells from blood. Receptors originate from a human donor in good health. CDR3s include the opening cysteine and the closing phenylalanine or tryptophan. A D gene is named only where the DNA matches it firmly. Clone size is not always given. Where it is, it says once, few, many or a class for expanded clones.

>TRBD2|TRBJ2-1|few|TRBV2
TGTGCCAGCAATACCGGGACTAGCGGGACTTACAATGAGCAGTTCTTC
CASNTGTSGTYNEQFF
>NA|TRBJ2-3|NA|TRBV7-9
TGTGCCAGCAGCCCAGGGGTAGATACGCAGTATTTT
CASSPGVDTQYF
>NA|TRBJ2-3|NA|TRBV10-3
TGTGCCATCAGTGAGTTAGGGGTTACAGATACGCAGTATTTT
CAISELGVTDTQYF
>TRBD1|TRBJ2-1|NA|TRBV6-2/TRBV6-3
TGTGCCAGCAGCCCTACAGGGGCCAATGAGCAGTTCTTC
CASSPTGANEQFF
>NA|TRBJ1-1|many|TRBV7-2
TGTGCCAGCAGCTTAGACAGGCCGAACACTGAAGCTTTCTTT
CASSLDRPNTEAFF
>NA|TRBJ2-1|many|TRBV20-1
TGCAGTGCTAGATCGGGAGTTGAGCAGTTCTTC
CSARSGVEQFF
>TRBD2|TRBJ2-1|few|TRBV7-9
TGTGCCAGCAGCTCCCCGGGGGGGCAGGATCATGAGCAGTTCTTC
CASSSPGGQDHEQFF
>TRBD2|TRBJ2-2|NA|TRBV5-5
TGTGCCAGCAGCTCAGGACTAGCGGCCGGGGAGCTGTTTTTT
CASSSGLAAGELFF
>NA|TRBJ1-1|NA|TRBV7-6
TGTGCCAGCAGCTCGCCCGCGACCGCCATGAACACTGAAGCTTTCTTT
CASSSPATAMNTEAFF
>NA|TRBJ2-6|many|TRBV7-9
TGTGCCAGCAGCTTTAAACAGGGCTCTGGGGCCAACGTCCTGACTTTC
CASSFKQGSGANVLTF
>NA|TRBJ2-7|many|TRBV20-1
TGCAGTGCTAGAGATTGGGGGGACGAGCAGTACTTC
CSARDWGDEQYF
>TRBD2|TRBJ2-7|NA|TRBV29-1
TGCAGCGCGGGGGGGGCGTCGCCAGGCCCGTACGAGCAGTACTTC
CSAGGASPGPYEQYF
>TRBD1|TRBJ2-7|few|TRBV7-9
TGTGCCAGCAGCACGGGACAGGGTAGGCTGTACTTC
CASSTGQGRLYF
>TRBD1|TRBJ2-7|NA|TRBV6-5
TGTGCCACCGCGGGGACAGGGGGCGTAAGAGCCGGGCAGTACTTC
CATAGTGGVRAGQYF
>TRBD2|TRBJ2-1|NA|TRBV6-6
TGTGCCAGCAGTTACCGGGGACTAGCGGAGTTCTCCTACAATGAGCAGTTCTTC
CASSYRGLAEFSYNEQFF
>NA|TRBJ2-7|few|TRBV30
TGTGCCTGGAGTGTACCCGGCTGGCGGGAAGGCTACGAGCAGTACTTC
CAWSVPGWREGYEQYF
>TRBD1|TRBJ1-5|many|TRBV4-2
TGTGCCAGCAGCCAAGAACAGGGGACCTTGAATCAGCCCCAGCATTTT
CASSQEQGTLNQPQHF
>NA|TRBJ2-3|NA|TRBV9
TGTGCCAGCAGCGTAGATGGGGATAGCACAGATACGCAGTATTTT
CASSVDGDSTDTQYF
>NA|TRBJ1-1|many|TRBV19
TGTGCCAGTACCTTAAGGGGGTTCATGAACACTGAAGCTTTCTTT
CASTLRGFMNTEAFF
>NA|TRBJ2-2|NA|TRBV24-1
TGTGCCACCAGTGATAGGCGGGCAAGCACCGGGGAGCTGTTTTTT
CATSDRRASTGELFF
>NA|TRBJ2-7|many|TRBV7-9
TGTGCCAGCAGCCCCGAGGGGGGCAGGATGTACGAGCAGTACTTC
CASSPEGGRMYEQYF
>NA|TRBJ2-3|many|TRBV7-9
TGTGCCAGCAGCTTACGGGAAGATACGCAGTATTTT
CASSLREDTQYF
>TRBD1|TRBJ1-1|many|TRBV19
TGTGCCAGTAGTACCGGGACAGCGAACACTGAAGCTTTCTTT
CASSTGTANTEAFF
>TRBD1|TRBJ2-2|few|TRBV29-1
TGCAGCGCGGGGACAGGGTCCCCGAACACCGGGGAGCTGTTTTTT
CSAGTGSPNTGELFF
>NA|TRBJ2-5|many|TRBV9
TGTGCCAGCAGCGTCCAGGGGTCCCAAGAGACCCAGTACTTC
CASSVQGSQETQYF
>NA|TRBJ2-6|many|TRBV7-6
TGTGCCAGCAGCCCGGGACTGGTTCCTAGCTCTGGGGCCAACGTCCTGACTTTC
CASSPGLVPSSGANVLTF
>TRBD2|TRBJ2-1|NA|TRBV27
TGTGCCAGCAGCCGGGGACTAGCGGCCTACAATGAGCAGTTCTTC
CASSRGLAAYNEQFF
>NA|TRBJ2-1|NA|TRBV4-1
TGCGCCAGCAGCCGATCAGGAAGTGAGCAGTTCTTC
CASSRSGSEQFF
>TRBD2|TRBJ2-1|NA|TRBV9
TGTGCCAGCAGCGGCAGGCCAGCGGGAGATCTCTGGAATGAGCAGTTCTTC
CASSGRPAGDLWNEQFF
>NA|TRBJ1-3|NA|TRBV4-3
TGCGCCAGCAGCCAAGATACAGGGTCCGGAAACACCATATATTTT
CASSQDTGSGNTIYF
>NA|TRBJ2-2|few|TRBV9
TGTGCCAGCAGCGACCCAACGAGGGCCACCGGGGAGCTGTTTTTT
CASSDPTRATGELFF
>NA|TRBJ2-7|many|TRBV27
TGTGCCAGCGGGGGGCCGAGCTCCTACGAGCAGTACTTC
CASGGPSSYEQYF
>NA|TRBJ2-1|few|TRBV6-2/TRBV6-3
TGTGCCAGCAGTTATCAGTCCCCCAATGAGCAGTTCTTC
CASSYQSPNEQFF
>TRBD2|TRBJ2-7|many|TRBV6-1
TGTGCCAGCAGTGAAGGGGGGGGAACCTCCTACGAGCAGTACTTC
CASSEGGGTSYEQYF
>NA|TRBJ2-4|few|TRBV9
TGTGCCAGCAGCGTAGAAGGGGATGGGTCCAAAAACATTCAGTACTTC
CASSVEGDGSKNIQYF
>TRBD1|TRBJ2-7|NA|TRBV7-6
TGTGCCAGCAGCTTAGAGACGGGACAGGGGTACGAGCAGTACTTC
CASSLETGQGYEQYF
>TRBD2|TRBJ2-7|NA|TRBV28
TGTGCCAGCAGTTTAGGGACTAGCGGGGTCTCCTACGAGCAGTACTTC
CASSLGTSGVSYEQYF
>NA|TRBJ1-5|NA|TRBV6-2/TRBV6-3
TGTGCCAGCAGTTACTCGAGTCTCGACTGGCTCTATCAGCCCCAGCATTTT
CASSYSSLDWLYQPQHF
>TRBD1|TRBJ1-2|NA|TRBV6-1
TGTGCCAGCAGTGAAGGAGGGACAGGGTTCTATGGCTACACCTTC
CASSEGGTGFYGYTF
>NA|TRBJ2-7|few|TRBV13
TGTGCCAGCAGCTTAGCGGGCAGGCGAGAGCGGCAGTACTTC
CASSLAGRRERQYF
>NA|TRBJ2-4|few|TRBV28
TGTGCCAGCAGTTTCGGTCCTGCCAAAAACATTCAGTACTTC
CASSFGPAKNIQYF
>NA|TRBJ2-4|NA|TRBV7-9
TGTGCCAGCAGCTCCTACCAGGGGAATGCCAAAAACATTCAGTACTTC
CASSSYQGNAKNIQYF
>TRBD1|TRBJ2-7|many|TRBV9
TGTGCCAGCAGCGTCCGAGGACAGGGGGCGAACGAGCAGTACTTC
CASSVRGQGANEQYF
>TRBD1|TRBJ2-1|few|TRBV10-3
TGTGCCATCAGTGGTAGACAGGGCTTTGGGAATGAGCAGTTCTTC
CAISGRQGFGNEQFF
>NA|TRBJ2-7|NA|TRBV20-1
TGCAGTGCTAGAGAGCGGGTCTCCTACGAGCAGTACTTC
CSARERVSYEQYF
>NA|TRBJ1-5|many|TRBV20-1
TGCAGTGCTGAGGACGGGTATAGCAATCAGCCCCAGCATTTT
CSAEDGYSNQPQHF
>NA|TRBJ2-3|many|TRBV29-1
TGCAGCGTTGAAGGTTGGGAGCCCCCTAGCACAGATACGCAGTATTTT
CSVEGWEPPSTDTQYF
>NA|TRBJ1-1|NA|TRBV12-3/TRBV12-4
TGTGCCAGCAGTTTGGGGACGGCTGAAGCTTTCTTT
CASSLGTAEAFF
>NA|TRBJ1-5|few|TRBV12-3/TRBV12-4
TGTGCCAGCAGTTTCACAGGGCGAGGTCAGCCCCAGCATTTT
CASSFTGRGQPQHF
>TRBD2|TRBJ2-3|few|TRBV9
TGTGCCAGCAGCGAGACCCTTACTAGCGGGAGCACAGATACGCAGTATTTT
CASSETLTSGSTDTQYF
>TRBD2|TRBJ2-7|few|TRBV20-1
TGCAGTGCTATGGGGGGGGGTGCGGGTCGGGGTGCCTACGAGCAGTACTTC
CSAMGGGAGRGAYEQYF
>NA|TRBJ2-4|few|TRBV20-1
TGCAGTGCCAGGGGGGAGTTCGGGAAAAAAAACATTCAGTACTTC
CSARGEFGKKNIQYF
>NA|TRBJ2-7|NA|TRBV7-6
TGTGCCAGCAGCTTATTCCACCTCCGGACTGATCGAGACGAGCAGTACTTC
CASSLFHLRTDRDEQYF
>TRBD1|TRBJ1-6|many|TRBV27
TGTGCCAGCAGTCCCTCCGGGACAGGGGGGGTTCTCCACTTT
CASSPSGTGGVLHF
>NA|TRBJ2-1|many|TRBV28
TGTGCCAGCGGCGGGATCAGAGGTGGTAGGGGCCATGAGCAGTTCTTC
CASGGIRGGRGHEQFF
>NA|TRBJ2-5|many|TRBV27
TGTGCCAGCAGTCCCAGCGAGGAAGAGACCCAGTACTTC
CASSPSEEETQYF
>TRBD1|TRBJ2-7|many|TRBV29-1
TGCAGCGTGAGGACAGGGATGAACGAGCAGTACTTC
CSVRTGMNEQYF
>NA|TRBJ2-1|NA|TRBV7-9
TGTGCCAGCAGTTTAACTCAGGGGGGACGGGGGAGCTCCTACAATGAGCAGTTCTTC
CASSLTQGGRGSSYNEQFF
>TRBD2|TRBJ2-3|NA|TRBV12-3/TRBV12-4
TGTGCCAGCAGTCCCCGGACTAGCGGGAACGCAGATACGCAGTATTTT
CASSPRTSGNADTQYF